One and the same sample provided the 13 T cell receptor beta chains below, sequenced in a study of siplizumab effects on memory and regulatory T cells. The protocol was immunoSEQ multiplex PCR, while the TCRdb copy is restricted to in-frame clones and leaves out a portion. The sample lists around 65,000 clones, 70% to 80% occurring once. Sample: memory CD4+ T cells sorted from blood. The receptors shown here come from a human donor in good health.

In its sample, this clone was seen a few times. V is TRBV18 and J is TRBJ1-5; the match to TRBD1 covers 9 bases. With 1 base clipped from V and 0 bases from J, the junction kept 7 bases outside the gene matches. This CDR3 comprises 18 residues. Germline CDR1 reads KGHSH; CDR2 reads LQKENI. The CDR3 region has the DNA TGTGCCAGCTCACCACTGGGACCGACAGGGGGTAGCAATCAGCCCCAGCATTTT. Translated: CASSPLGPTGGSNQPQHF.

V is TRBV6-5 and J is TRBJ2-1; D perhaps matches TRBD2 (5 bases). The CDR3 totals 14 residues. Trimming pared 11 bases from V and 7 bases from J, leaving 21 bases between. The germline CDR1 and CDR2 sequences are MNHEY and SVGAGI. The CDR3 DNA reads as TGTGCCCGGATACGGGTAGCGCCCCAAAATGAGCAGTTCTTC. It yields the protein CARIRVAPQNEQFF.

This chain joins TRBV5-1 and TRBJ1-1; D is undetermined. Germline CDR1 reads SGHRS; CDR2 reads YFSETQ. V lost 6 bases and J 6 bases, leaving 15 bases between the germline ends. The length of the CDR3 is 13 residues. In DNA, the CDR3 is TGCGCCAGCAAATCGACTGACGGGGCTGAAGCTTTCTTT. It codes for CASKSTDGAEAFF. The variable domain in full, completed from reference TRBV5-1 and TRBJ1-1, reads KAGVTQTPRYLIKTRGQQVTLSCSPISGHRSVSWYQQTPGQGLQFLFEYFSETQRNKGNFPGRFSGRQFSNSRSEMNVSTLELGDSALYLCASKSTDGAEAFFGQGTRLTVV.

The rearrangement links TRBV6-5 to TRBJ2-7, with D unresolved. Germline V gives CDR1 MNHEY, CDR2 SVGAGI. The CDR3 has 15 amino acids. Trimming stripped 6 bases from V and 3 bases from J, with 18 bases between. CDR3 sequence: CASRQDGPGVYEQYF. The DNA of the CDR3 is TGTGCCAGCAGGCAAGACGGCCCAGGAGTCTACGAGCAGTACTTC.

The J gene is TRBJ2-2, the V gene TRBV5-4; 11 bases fit TRBD2. The J segment lost 5 bases and the V segment lost 4 bases, leaving 7 bases of the junction unmatched. Looked up from germline, CDR1 is SGHNT and CDR2 is YYREEE (reference sequence). This CDR3 spans 16 amino acids. The CDR3 sequence: CASSPRSGGGTGELFF. In DNA form, the CDR3 reads TGTGCCAGCAGCCCTCGTAGCGGGGGGGGTACCGGGGAGCTGTTTTTT.

The J gene is TRBJ1-2, the V gene TRBV29-1, with TRBD1 as a possible D gene (5 bases). The CDR3 is made up of 14 amino acids. Trimming stripped 1 base from V and 3 bases from J, with 12 bases between. Germline CDR1 SQVTM, CDR2 ANQGSEA. The CDR3: CSVEGRGRDYGYTF. CDR3 bases: TGCAGCGTTGAAGGTCGGGGCAGGGACTATGGCTACACCTTC.

This clone was seen only once. The chain combines TRBV6-1 with TRBJ1-6; TRBD1 matches 7 bases. This CDR3 has 15 residues. V lost 6 bases, J lost 2 bases, and 4 bases stayed unmatched. Per germline, CDR1 MNHNS and CDR2 SASEGT. DNA of the CDR3: TGTGCCAGCAGCAGGACAGGCCCCTATAATTCACCCCTCCACTTT. Encoded protein: CASSRTGPYNSPLHF.

This rearrangement joins TRBV7-2 to TRBJ1-5; D is undetermined. V dropped 3 bases and J dropped 3 bases, with 3 bases sitting between them. The CDR3 is made up of 12 amino acids. Germline V gives CDR1 SGHTA, CDR2 FQGNSA. CDR3 sequence: CASSLNNQPQHF. Written as DNA, the CDR3 is TGTGCCAGCAGCTTGAACAATCAGCCCCAGCATTTT.

This chain links TRBV11-2 with TRBJ2-2; 8 nucleotides align to TRBD2. J was trimmed by 6 bases and V by 1 base; bases with no gene match: 7. The germline CDR1 and CDR2 sequences are SGHAT and FQNNGV. The CDR3 extends over 16 amino acids. The CDR3 reads CASSLVSGGAPGELFF. Here the CDR3 DNA reads TGTGCCAGCAGCTTAGTTTCGGGGGGGGCCCCCGGGGAGCTGTTTTTT.

This clone was seen a single time. V gene TRBV21-1 combines with J gene TRBJ2-3. TRBV21-1 is designated a pseudogene. This CDR3 is built from 12 residues. The CDR3 here is CASSKVWGTQYF. The CDR3 nucleotides are TGTGCCAGCAGCAAAGTCTGGGGAACGCAGTATTTT.

The chain recombines TRBV7-9 with TRBJ2-2; no definite D call. The CDR3 length is 15 residues. Germline CDR1 reads SEHNR; CDR2 reads FQNEAQ (reference sequence). Trimming left V 0 bases short and J 4 bases short, with 9 bases between. CDR3 bases: TGTGCCAGCAGCTTAGCACCTGCTCGCACCGGGGAGCTGTTTTTT. Its translation is CASSLAPARTGELFF.

There are a few counts of this clone. The chain is built from TRBV20-1 and TRBJ1-1; possibly TRBD1 for D (5 bases). The CDR3 extends over 11 amino acids. Trimming removed 4 bases from V and 8 bases from J, with 11 bases in between. Germline CDR1 and CDR2: DFQATT and SNEGSKA (reference sequence). CDR3: CSATPDREAFF. CDR3 in DNA: TGCAGTGCTACACCAGACAGAGAAGCTTTCTTT.

The V and J genes are TRBV5-5 and TRBJ2-7, with 9 bases matching TRBD1. J was trimmed by 4 bases and V by 0 bases; bases with no gene match: 5. Germline V gene data show CDR1 as SGHKS and CDR2 as YYEKEE (reference sequence). This CDR3 has 15 amino acids. The CDR3 DNA is TGTGCCAGCAGCTTGGGGACAGGGGTGGAATACGAGCAGTACTTC. It specifies CASSLGTGVEYEQYF.